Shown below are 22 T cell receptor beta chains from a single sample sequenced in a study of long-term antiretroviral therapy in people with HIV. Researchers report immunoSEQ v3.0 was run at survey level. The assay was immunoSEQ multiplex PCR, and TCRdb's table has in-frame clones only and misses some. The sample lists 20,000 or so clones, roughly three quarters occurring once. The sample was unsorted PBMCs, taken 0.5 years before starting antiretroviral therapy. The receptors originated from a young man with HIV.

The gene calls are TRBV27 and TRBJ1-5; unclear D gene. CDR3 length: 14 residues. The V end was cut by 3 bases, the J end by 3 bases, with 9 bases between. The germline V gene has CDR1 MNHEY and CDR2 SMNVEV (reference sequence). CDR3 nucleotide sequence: TGTGCCAGCAGTTTGGCCAGATTCAATCAGCCCCAGCATTTT. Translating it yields CASSLARFNQPQHF.

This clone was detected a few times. The CDR3 bases are TGTGCCAGCAGTTCCCGAAGGGGGACTAGCGGGAGGGGTTCCTACGAGCAGTACTTC. It encodes CASSSRRGTSGRGSYEQYF. The rearrangement uses TRBV27 and TRBJ2-7, with 16 bases matching TRBD2. The CDR3 extends over 19 amino acids. Looked up from germline, CDR1 is MNHEY and CDR2 is SMNVEV (reference sequence). V lost 4 bases and J lost 1; bases outside the gene matches: 10.

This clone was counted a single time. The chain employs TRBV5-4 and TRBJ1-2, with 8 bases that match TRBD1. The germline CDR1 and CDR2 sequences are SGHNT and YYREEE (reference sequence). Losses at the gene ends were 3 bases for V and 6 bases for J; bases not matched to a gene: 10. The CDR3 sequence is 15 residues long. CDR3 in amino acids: CASSSKMTGEDGYTF. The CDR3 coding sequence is TGTGCCAGCAGCTCTAAAATGACAGGGGAGGATGGCTACACCTTC.

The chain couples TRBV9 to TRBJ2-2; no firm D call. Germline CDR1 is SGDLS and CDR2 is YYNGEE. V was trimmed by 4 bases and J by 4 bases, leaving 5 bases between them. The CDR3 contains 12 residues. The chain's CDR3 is CASSLPTGELFF. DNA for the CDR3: TGTGCCAGCAGCCTTCCCACCGGGGAGCTGTTTTTT.

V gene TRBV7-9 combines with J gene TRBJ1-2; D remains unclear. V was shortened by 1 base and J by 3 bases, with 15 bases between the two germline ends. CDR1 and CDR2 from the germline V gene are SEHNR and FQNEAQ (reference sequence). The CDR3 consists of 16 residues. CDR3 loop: CASSLVQEFTYYGYTF. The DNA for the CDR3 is TGTGCCAGCAGCTTAGTTCAGGAGTTTACCTACTATGGCTACACCTTC.

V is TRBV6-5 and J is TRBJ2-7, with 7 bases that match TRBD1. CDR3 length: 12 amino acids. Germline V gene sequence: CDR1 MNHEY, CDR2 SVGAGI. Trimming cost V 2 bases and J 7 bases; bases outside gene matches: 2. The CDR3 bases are TGTGCCAGCAGTTACGAACAGGGGGAGCAGTACTTC. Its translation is CASSYEQGEQYF.

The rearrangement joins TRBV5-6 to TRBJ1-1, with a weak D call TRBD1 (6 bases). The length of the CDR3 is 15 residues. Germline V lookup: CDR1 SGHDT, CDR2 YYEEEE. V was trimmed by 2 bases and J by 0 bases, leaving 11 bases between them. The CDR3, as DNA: TGTGCCAGCAGCTTTCTCCCAGGGGTGAACACTGAAGCTTTCTTT. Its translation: CASSFLPGVNTEAFF. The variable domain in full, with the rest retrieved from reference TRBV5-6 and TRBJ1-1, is DAGVTQSPTHLIKTRGQQVTLRCSPKSGHDTVSWYQQALGQGPQFIFQYYEEEERQRGNFPDRFSGHQFPNYSSELNVNALLLGDSALYLCASSFLPGVNTEAFFGQGTRLTVV.

The CDR3 sequence: CASSYSKRQGTEAFF. CDR3 nucleotide sequence: TGTGCCAGCAGTTACTCGAAAAGGCAGGGCACTGAAGCTTTCTTT. V gene TRBV6-5 combines with J gene TRBJ1-1, with a weak D call TRBD1 (5 bases). Germline V gene sequence: CDR1 MNHEY, CDR2 SVGAGI. The CDR3 spans 15 residues. Trimming removed 0 bases from V and 4 bases from J, with 12 bases in between.

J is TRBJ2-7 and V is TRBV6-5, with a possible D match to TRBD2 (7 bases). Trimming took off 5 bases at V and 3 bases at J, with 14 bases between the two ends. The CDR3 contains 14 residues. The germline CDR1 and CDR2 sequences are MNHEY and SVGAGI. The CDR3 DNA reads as TGTGCCAGCAGTCCGCCAGGGGAGGGCTACGAGCAGTACTTC. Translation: CASSPPGEGYEQYF.

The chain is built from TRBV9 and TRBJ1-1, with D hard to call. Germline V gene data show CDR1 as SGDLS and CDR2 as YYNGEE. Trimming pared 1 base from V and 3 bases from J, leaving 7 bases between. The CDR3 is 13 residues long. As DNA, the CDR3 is TGTGCCAGCAGCGTAAGGCCAGACACTGAAGCTTTCTTT. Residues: CASSVRPDTEAFF.

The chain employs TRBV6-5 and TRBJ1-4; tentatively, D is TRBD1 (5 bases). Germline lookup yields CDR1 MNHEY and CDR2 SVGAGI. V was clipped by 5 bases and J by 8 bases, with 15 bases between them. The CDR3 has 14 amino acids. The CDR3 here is CASSEGPHQEKLFF. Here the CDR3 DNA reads TGTGCCAGCAGTGAGGGACCGCACCAGGAAAAACTGTTTTTT.

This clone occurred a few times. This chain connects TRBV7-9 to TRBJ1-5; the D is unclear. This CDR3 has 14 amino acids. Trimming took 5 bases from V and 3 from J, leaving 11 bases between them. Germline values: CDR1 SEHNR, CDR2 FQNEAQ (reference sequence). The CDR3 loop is CASSPVQANQPQHF. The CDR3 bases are TGTGCCAGCAGCCCGGTTCAGGCCAATCAGCCCCAGCATTTT.

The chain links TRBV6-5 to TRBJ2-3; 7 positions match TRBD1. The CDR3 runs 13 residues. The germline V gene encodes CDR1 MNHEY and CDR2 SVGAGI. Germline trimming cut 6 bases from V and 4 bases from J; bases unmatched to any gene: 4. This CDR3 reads CASRLGTADTQYF. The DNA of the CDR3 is TGTGCCAGCAGACTAGGGACAGCAGATACGCAGTATTTT.

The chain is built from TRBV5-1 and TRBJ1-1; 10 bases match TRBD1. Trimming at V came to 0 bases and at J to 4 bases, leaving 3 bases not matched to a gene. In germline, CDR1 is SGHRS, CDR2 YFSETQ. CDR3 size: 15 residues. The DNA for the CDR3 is TGCGCCAGCAGCTTGGGAGGACAGGGGGGCACTGAAGCTTTCTTT. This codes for CASSLGGQGGTEAFF.

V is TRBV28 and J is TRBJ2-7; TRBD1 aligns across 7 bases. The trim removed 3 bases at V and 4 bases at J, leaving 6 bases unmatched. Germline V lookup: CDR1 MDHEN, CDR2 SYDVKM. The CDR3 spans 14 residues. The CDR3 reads CASSFPGQRYEQYF. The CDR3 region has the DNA TGTGCCAGCAGTTTTCCGGGACAGCGATACGAGCAGTACTTC.

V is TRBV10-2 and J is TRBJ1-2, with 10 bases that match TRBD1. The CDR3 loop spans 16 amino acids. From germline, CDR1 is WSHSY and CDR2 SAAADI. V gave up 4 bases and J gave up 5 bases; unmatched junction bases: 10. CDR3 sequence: CASSGSKTGGQYGYTF. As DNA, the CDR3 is TGCGCCAGCAGTGGGTCGAAGACAGGGGGCCAGTATGGCTACACCTTC.

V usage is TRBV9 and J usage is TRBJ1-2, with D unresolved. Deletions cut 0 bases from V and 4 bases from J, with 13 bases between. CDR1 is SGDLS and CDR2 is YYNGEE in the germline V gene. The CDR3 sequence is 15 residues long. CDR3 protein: CASSVVAGTSYGYTF. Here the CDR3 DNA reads TGTGCCAGCAGCGTAGTGGCAGGAACAAGCTATGGCTACACCTTC. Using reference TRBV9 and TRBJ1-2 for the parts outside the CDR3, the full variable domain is DSGVTQTPKHLITATGQRVTLRCSPRSGDLSVYWYQQSLDQGLQFLIQYYNGEERAKGNILERFSAQQFPDLHSELNLSSLELGDSALYFCASSVVAGTSYGYTFGSGTRLTVV.

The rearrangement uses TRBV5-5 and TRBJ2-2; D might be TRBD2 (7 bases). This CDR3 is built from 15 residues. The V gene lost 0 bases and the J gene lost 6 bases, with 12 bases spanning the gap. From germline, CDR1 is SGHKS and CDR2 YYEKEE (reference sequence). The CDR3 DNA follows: TGTGCCAGCAGCTTGGTAGGGGGGGTCGCCGGGGAGCTGTTTTTT. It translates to CASSLVGGVAGELFF.

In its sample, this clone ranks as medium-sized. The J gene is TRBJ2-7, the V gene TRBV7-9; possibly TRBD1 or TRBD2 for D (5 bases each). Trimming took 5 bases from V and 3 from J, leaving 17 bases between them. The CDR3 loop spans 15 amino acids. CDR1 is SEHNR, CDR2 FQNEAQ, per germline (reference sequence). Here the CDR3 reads CASSPPWGSDYEQYF. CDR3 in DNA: TGTGCCAGCAGCCCCCCTTGGGGGAGCGACTACGAGCAGTACTTC.

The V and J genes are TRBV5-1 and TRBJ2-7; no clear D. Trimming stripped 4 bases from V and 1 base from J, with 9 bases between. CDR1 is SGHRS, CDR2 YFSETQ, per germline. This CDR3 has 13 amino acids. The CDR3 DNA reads TGCGCCAGCAGCGGTCTAGAATCCTACGAGCAGTACTTC. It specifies CASSGLESYEQYF. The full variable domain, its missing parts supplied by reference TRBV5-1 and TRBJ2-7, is KAGVTQTPRYLIKTRGQQVTLSCSPISGHRSVSWYQQTPGQGLQFLFEYFSETQRNKGNFPGRFSGRQFSNSRSEMNVSTLELGDSALYLCASSGLESYEQYFGPGTRLTVT.

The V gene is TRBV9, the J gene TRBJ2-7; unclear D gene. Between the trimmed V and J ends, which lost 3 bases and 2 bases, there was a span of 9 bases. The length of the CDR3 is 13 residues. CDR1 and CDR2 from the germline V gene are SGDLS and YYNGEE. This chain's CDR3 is CASSAGNTYEQYF. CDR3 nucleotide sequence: TGTGCCAGCAGCGCAGGCAACACCTACGAGCAGTACTTC. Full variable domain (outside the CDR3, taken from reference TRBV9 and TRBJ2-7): DSGVTQTPKHLITATGQRVTLRCSPRSGDLSVYWYQQSLDQGLQFLIQYYNGEERAKGNILERFSAQQFPDLHSELNLSSLELGDSALYFCASSAGNTYEQYFGPGTRLTVT.

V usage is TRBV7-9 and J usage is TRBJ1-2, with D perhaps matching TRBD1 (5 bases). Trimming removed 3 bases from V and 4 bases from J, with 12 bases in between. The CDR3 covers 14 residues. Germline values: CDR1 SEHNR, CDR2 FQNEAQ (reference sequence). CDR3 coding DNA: TGTGCCAGCAGCTTTATGCAGGGACCCTATGGCTACACCTTC. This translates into CASSFMQGPYGYTF.